This T cell receptor (beta chain) was captured in a study of spatial heterogeneity in lung cancer. Turning to the study itself: Untreated early-stage non-small cell lung cancer patients, some 70 in total, were the donors. Sequencing of follow-up PBMC samples took place when they were available, at a median of about 2 years after resection. Broader study findings: Blood carried ubiquitous expanded tumor TCRs more at resection than follow-up.

Points on this clonotype: Its matching antigen is unknown.

The presence of a unique molecular identifier marked each TCR cDNA molecule. TCRdb re-called the 5' RACE reads with MiXCR, one entry per CDR3 protein. The sample has roughly 110,000 distinct CDR3 sequences, 9.5% to 14% seen once. The germline V and J ends were trimmed by 6 bases and 6 bases, with 15 bases remaining between them. Looked up from germline, CDR1 is MDHEN and CDR2 is SYDVKM. This CDR3 has 15 residues. Time point defined: blood at routine non-recurrence follow-up after resection. Sequenced material: PBMCs, taken at follow-up. This sequence joins TRBV28 and TRBJ1-6; no reliable D call. This receptor was taken from a female donor with early-stage non-small cell lung cancer. The CDR3 loop is CASSPLGIPNSPLHF. CDR3 bases: TGTGCCAGCAGCCCCTTGGGAATTCCTAATTCACCCCTCCACTTT.